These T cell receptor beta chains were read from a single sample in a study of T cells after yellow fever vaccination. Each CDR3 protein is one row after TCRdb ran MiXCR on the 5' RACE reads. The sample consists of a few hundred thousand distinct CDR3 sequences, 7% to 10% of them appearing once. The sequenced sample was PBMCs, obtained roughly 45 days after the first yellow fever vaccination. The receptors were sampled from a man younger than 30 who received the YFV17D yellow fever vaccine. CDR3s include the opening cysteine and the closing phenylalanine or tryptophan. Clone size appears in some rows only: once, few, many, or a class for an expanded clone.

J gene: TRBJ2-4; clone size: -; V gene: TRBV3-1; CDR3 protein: CASSQRTESRDIQYF
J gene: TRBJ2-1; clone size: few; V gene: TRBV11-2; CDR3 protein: CASSFWSAENNEQFF
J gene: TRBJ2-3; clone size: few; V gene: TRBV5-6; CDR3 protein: CASSLEEGVTDTQYF
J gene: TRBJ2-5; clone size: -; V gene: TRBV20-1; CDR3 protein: CSADDRQETQYF
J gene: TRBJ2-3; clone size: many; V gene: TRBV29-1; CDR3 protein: CSVNVGSTDTQYF
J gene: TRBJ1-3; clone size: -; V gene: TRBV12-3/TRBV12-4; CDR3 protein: CASRGDRGSWDTIYF
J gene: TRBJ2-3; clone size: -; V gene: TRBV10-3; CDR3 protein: CAISEAADTQYF
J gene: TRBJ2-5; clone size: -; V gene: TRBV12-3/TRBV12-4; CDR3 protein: CASSLFSTGAAETQYF
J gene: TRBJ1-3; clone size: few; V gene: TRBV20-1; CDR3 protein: CSAGLNSGNTIYF
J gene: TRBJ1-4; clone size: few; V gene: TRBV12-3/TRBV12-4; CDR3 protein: CASSINSGKGEKLFF
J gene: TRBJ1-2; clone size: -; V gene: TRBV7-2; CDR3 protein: CASSLMSQGQGADGYTF
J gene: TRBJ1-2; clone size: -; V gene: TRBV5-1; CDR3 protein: CASSLGETSYGYTF
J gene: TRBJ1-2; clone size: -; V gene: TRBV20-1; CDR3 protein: CSAPSSGYTF
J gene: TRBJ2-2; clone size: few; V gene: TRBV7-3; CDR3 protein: CASSLIGTSYGELFF
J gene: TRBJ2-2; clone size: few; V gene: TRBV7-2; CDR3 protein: CASSLAGQRGWNTGELFF
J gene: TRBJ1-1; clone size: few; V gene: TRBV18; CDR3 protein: CASSEGTANIGAFF
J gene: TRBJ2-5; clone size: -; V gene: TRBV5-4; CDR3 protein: CASRSWSQETQYF
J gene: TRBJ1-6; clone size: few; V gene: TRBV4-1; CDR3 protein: CASSSGPDSPLHF
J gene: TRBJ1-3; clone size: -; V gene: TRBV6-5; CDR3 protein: CASSYGRGRGNTIYF
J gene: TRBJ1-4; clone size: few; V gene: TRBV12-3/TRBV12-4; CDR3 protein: CASSPDRGGKLFF
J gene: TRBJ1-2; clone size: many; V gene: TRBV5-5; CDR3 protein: CASIPPGNLPGGYTF
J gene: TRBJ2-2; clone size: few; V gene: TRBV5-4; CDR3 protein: CASSLARGHGTGELFF
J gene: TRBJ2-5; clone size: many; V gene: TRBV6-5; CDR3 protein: CASSSGVGRTQYF
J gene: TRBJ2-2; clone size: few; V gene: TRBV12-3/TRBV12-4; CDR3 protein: CASSLLAANIAGELFF
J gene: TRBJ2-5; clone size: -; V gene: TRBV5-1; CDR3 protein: CASSLESLETQYF
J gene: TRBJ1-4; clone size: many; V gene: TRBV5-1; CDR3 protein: CASSLAGTGEEKLFF
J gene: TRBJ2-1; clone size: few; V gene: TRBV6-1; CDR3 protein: CASSRRVEQFF
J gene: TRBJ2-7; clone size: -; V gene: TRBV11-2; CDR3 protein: CASSLPGGSRARPYEQYF
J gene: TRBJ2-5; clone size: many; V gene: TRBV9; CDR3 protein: CASSKDGGETQYF
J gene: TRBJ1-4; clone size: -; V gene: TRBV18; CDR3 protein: CASSPPWGEGEKLFF
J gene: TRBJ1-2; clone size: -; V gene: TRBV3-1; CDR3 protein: CASSNTGNGYTF
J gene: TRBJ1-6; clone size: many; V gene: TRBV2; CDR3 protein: CASSVVGGPNSPLHF
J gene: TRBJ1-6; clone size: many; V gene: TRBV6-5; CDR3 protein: CASSYVAGENSPLHF